This TCR beta chain was sequenced for a study of CD8 T cells in ankylosing spondylitis. The study's findings and limits: One TCR beta motif, made up of several highly homologous variants, appeared characteristic of ankylosing spondylitis blood. Certain motif variants had earlier appeared in reactive arthritis synovial fluid and blood. Significant enrichment of disease-linked clones was reported in matched ankylosing spondylitis synovial fluid.

One entry per CDR3 protein results from TCRdb running MiXCR on the 5' RACE reads. The data contain fewer than 500,000 distinct CDR3 sequences, 25% to 30% of them singletons. The germline V gene encodes CDR1 SGHAT and CDR2 FQNNGV. The CDR3 extends over 14 amino acids. V was clipped by 0 bases and J by 2 bases, with 7 bases between them. With respect to this clonotype: Antigen specificity is unknown.

The sequence was collected from a male donor with ankylosing spondylitis. V usage is TRBV11-2 and J usage is TRBJ2-5; D unresolved. The sample was blood, either unsorted or a sorted T cell fraction (not recorded which). CDR3 nucleotide sequence: TGTGCCAGCAGCTTAGACCCCCAGCAAGAGACCCAGTACTTC. Residues: CASSLDPQQETQYF.